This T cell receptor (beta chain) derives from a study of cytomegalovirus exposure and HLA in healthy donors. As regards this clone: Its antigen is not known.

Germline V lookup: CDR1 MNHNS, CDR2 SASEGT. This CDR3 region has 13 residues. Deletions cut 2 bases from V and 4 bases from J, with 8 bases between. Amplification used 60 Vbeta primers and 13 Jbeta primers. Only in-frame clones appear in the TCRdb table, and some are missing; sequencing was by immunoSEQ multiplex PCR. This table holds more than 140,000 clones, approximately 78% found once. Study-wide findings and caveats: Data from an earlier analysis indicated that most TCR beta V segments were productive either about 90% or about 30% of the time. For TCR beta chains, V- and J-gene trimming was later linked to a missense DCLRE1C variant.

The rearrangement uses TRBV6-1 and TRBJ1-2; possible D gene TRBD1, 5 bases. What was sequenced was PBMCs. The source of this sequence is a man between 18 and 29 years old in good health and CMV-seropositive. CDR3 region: CASSELRGYGYTF. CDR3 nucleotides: TGTGCCAGCAGTGAATTAAGGGGCTATGGCTACACCTTC.